This T cell receptor (beta chain) was recovered during a study of blood T cell repertoires in COVID-19. Looking at the study overall: Collection of acute and convalescent COVID-19 samples took place in the United States, Italy and Spain. From T cells, B-cell-depleted T cells, or PBMCs came the material, which was cDNA or gDNA.

There are 17 residues in the CDR3. The germline V gene encodes CDR1 MNHEY and CDR2 SVGEGT. The junction had 7 bases not matched to a gene; V was cut back by 0 bases and J by 3 bases. Original processing notes: From reference gene primer amplification, estimates of nucleated cell counts were derived. Sequencing used immunoSEQ multiplex PCR; TCRdb keeps in-frame clones, though not all of them. The DNA gave D and trimming, while V, J and clone size come from that table. The sample holds around 60,000 clones; nearly 90% are singletons and the top ten take under 5%. The chain joins TRBV6-2 or TRBV6-3 to TRBJ1-5; 8 bases match TRBD1. Specimen: peripheral blood. The TCR originated in a man in his 70s with acute or convalescent COVID-19. The CDR3 sequence: CASSYSNLDRDNQPQHF. The CDR3, as DNA: TGTGCCAGCAGTTACTCTAACCTGGACAGGGACAATCAGCCCCAGCATTTT.